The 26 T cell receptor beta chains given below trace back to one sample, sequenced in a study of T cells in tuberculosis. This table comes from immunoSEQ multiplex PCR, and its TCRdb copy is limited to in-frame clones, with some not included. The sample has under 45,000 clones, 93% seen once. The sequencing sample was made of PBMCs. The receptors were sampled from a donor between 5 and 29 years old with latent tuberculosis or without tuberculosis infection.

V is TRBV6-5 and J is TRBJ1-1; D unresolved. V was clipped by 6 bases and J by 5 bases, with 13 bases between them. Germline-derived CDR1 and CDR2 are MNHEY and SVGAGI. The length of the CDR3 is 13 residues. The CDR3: CASRPAGRTEAFF. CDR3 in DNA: TGTGCCAGCAGGCCCGCGGGCCGGACTGAAGCTTTCTTT.

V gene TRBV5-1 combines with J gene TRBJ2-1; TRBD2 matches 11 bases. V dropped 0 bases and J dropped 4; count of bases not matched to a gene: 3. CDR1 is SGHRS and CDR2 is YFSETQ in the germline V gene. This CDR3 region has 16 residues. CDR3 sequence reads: CASSLVAGGWYNEQFF. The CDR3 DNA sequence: TGCGCCAGCAGCTTGGTAGCGGGGGGGTGGTACAATGAGCAGTTCTTC.

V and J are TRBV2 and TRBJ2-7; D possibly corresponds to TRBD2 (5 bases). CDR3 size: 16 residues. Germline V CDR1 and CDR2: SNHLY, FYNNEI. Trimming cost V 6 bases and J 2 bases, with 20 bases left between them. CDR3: CASRTSGRGGPYEQYF. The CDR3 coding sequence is TGTGCCAGCAGGACGTCCGGACGAGGAGGTCCCTACGAGCAGTACTTC.

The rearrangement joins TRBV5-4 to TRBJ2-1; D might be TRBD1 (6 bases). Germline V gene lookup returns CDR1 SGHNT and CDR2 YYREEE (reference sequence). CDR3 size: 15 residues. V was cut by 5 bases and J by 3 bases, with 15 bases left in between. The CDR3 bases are TGTGCCAGCAGGCCTCGGGACACACACTACAATGAGCAGTTCTTC. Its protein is CASRPRDTHYNEQFF. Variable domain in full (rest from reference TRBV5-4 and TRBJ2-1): ETGVTQSPTHLIKTRGQQVTLRCSSQSGHNTVSWYQQALGQGPQFIFQYYREEENGRGNFPPRFSGLQFPNYSSELNVNALELDDSALYLCASRPRDTHYNEQFFGPGTRLTVL.

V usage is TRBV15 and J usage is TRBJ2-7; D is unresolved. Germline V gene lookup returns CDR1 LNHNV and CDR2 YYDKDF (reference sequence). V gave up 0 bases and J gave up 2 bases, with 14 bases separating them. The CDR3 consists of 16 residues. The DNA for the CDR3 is TGTGCCACCAGCAGAGATTATGTAAGCCGAACCTACGAGCAGTACTTC. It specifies CATSRDYVSRTYEQYF. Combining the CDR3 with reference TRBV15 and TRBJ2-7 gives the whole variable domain DAMVIQNPRYQVTQFGKPVTLSCSQTLNHNVMYWYQQKSSQAPKLLFHYYDKDFNNEADTPDNFQSRRPNTSFCFLDIRSPGLGDTAMYLCATSRDYVSRTYEQYFGPGTRLTVT.

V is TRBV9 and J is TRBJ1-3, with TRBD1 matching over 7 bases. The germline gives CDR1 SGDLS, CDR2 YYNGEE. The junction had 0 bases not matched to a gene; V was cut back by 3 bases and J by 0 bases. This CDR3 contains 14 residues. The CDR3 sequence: CASSAGGSGNTIYF. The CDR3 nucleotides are TGTGCCAGCAGCGCAGGGGGCTCTGGAAACACCATATATTTT.

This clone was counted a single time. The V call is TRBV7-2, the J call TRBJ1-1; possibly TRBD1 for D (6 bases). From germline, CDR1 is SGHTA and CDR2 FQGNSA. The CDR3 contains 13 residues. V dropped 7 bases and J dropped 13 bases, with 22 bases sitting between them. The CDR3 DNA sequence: TGTGCCAGCAATATCATGGGGGCTCGTTGGGATTTCTTT. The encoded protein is CASNIMGARWDFF.

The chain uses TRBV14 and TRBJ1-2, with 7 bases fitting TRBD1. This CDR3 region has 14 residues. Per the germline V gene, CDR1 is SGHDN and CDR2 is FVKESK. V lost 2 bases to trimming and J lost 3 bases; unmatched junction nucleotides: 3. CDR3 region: CASSQRQGDYGYTF. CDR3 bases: TGTGCCAGCAGCCAAAGACAGGGCGACTATGGCTACACCTTC.

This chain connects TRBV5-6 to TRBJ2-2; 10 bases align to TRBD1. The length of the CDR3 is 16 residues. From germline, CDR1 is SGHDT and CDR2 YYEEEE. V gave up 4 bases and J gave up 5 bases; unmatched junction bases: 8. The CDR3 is CASSRERTGGTGELFF. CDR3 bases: TGTGCCAGCAGCCGGGAACGGACAGGGGGAACCGGGGAGCTGTTTTTT.

The CDR3 nucleotides read TGCGCCAGCAGTTCCCCGGGGGGGATTCAAGAGACCCAGTACTTC. It encodes CASSSPGGIQETQYF. This chain joins TRBV10-2 and TRBJ2-5, with 8 bases fitting TRBD2. CDR1 and CDR2 (germline): WSHSY, SAAADI. This CDR3 is built from 15 residues. Trimming at V came to 5 bases and at J to 2 bases, leaving 7 bases not matched to a gene.

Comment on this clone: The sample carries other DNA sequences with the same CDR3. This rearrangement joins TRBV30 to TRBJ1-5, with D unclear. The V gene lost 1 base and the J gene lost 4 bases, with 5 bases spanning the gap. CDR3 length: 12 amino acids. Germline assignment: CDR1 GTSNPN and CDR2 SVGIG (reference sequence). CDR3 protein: CAWSGGNQPQHF. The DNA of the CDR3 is TGTGCCTGGAGTGGAGGGAATCAGCCCCAGCATTTT. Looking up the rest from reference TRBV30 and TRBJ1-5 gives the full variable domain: SQTIHQWPATLVQPVGSPLSLECTVEGTSNPNLYWYRQAAGRGLQLLFYSVGIGQISSEVPQNLSASRPQDRQFILSSKKLLLSDSGFYLCAWSGGNQPQHFGDGTRLSIL.

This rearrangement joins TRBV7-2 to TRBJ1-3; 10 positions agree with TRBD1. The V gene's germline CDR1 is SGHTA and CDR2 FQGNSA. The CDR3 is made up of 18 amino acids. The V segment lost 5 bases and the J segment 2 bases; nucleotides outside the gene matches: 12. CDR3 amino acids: CASSLGQGVFSPGNTIYF. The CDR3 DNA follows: TGTGCCAGCAGCCTAGGACAGGGGGTATTCTCTCCTGGAAACACCATATATTTT.

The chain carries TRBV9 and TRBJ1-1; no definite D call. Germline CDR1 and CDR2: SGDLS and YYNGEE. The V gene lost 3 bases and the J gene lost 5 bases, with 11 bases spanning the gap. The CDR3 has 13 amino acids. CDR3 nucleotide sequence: TGTGCCAGCAGCGCCGAGGAGACGACTGAAGCTTTCTTT. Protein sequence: CASSAEETTEAFF.

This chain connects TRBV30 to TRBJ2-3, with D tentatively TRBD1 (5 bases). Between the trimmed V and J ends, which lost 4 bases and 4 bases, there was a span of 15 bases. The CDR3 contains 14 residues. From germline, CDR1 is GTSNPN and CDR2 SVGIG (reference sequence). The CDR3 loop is CAWNKGSGPDTQYF. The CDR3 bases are TGTGCCTGGAATAAGGGGTCGGGTCCAGATACGCAGTATTTT.

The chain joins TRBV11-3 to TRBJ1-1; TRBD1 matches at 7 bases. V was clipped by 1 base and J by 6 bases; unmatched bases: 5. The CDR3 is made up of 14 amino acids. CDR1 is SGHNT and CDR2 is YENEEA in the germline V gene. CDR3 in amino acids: CASSLGTGGAEAFF. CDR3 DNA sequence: TGTGCCAGCAGCTTAGGGACAGGAGGCGCTGAAGCTTTCTTT.

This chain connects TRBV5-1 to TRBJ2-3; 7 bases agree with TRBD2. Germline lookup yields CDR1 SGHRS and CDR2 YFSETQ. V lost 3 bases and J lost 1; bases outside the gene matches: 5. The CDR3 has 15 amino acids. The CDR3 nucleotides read TGCGCCAGCAGCTCCATAGCGGGCGGCACAGATACGCAGTATTTT. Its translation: CASSSIAGGTDTQYF.

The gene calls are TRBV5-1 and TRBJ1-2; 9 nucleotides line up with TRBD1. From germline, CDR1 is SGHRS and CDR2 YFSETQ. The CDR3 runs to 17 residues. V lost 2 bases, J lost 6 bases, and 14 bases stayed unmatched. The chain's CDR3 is CASSFIEKTGGLNGYTF. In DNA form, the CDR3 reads TGCGCCAGCAGCTTCATAGAAAAAACAGGGGGCTTAAATGGCTACACCTTC.

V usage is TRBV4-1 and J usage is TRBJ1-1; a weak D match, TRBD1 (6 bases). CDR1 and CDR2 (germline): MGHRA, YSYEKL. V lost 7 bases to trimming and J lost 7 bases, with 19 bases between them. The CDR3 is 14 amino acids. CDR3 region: CASTWTDLRGEAFF. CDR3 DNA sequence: TGCGCCAGCACGTGGACAGACCTAAGGGGTGAAGCTTTCTTT.

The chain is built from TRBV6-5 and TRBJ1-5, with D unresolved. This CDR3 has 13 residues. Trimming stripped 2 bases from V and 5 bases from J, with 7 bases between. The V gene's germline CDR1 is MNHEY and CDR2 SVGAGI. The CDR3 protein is CASSYREDQPQHF. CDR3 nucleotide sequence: TGTGCCAGCAGTTACCGCGAGGATCAGCCCCAGCATTTT.

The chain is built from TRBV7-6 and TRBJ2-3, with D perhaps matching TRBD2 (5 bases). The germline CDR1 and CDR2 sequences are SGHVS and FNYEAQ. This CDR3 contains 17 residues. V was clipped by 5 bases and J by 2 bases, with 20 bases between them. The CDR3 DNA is TGTGCCAGCAGCCCAGATACTAGTTCGGGCTTCACAGATACGCAGTATTTT. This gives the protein CASSPDTSSGFTDTQYF.

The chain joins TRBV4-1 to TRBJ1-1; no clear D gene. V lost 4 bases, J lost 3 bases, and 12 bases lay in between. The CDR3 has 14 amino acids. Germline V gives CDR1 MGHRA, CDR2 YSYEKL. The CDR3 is CASSREIGDTEAFF. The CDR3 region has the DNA TGCGCCAGCAGCCGAGAAATAGGAGACACTGAAGCTTTCTTT.

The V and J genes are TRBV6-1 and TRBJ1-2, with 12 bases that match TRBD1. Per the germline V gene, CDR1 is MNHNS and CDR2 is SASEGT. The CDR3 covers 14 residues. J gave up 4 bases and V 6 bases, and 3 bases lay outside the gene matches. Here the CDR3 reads CASRGTGGPYGYTF. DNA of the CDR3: TGTGCCAGCAGGGGGACAGGGGGCCCCTATGGCTACACCTTC.

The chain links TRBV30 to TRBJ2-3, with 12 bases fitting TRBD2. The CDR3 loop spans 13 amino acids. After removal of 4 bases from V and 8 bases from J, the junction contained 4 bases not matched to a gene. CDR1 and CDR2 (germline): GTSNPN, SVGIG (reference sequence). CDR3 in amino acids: CAWTSGGAGTQYF. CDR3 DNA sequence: TGTGCCTGGACTAGCGGGGGGGCCGGTACGCAGTATTTT.

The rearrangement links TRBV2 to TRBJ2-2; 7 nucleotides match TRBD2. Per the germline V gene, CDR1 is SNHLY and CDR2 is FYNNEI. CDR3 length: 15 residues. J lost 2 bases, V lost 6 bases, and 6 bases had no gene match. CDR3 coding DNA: TGTGCCAGCAGGAGGACTAGAGATAACACCGGGGAGCTGTTTTTT. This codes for CASRRTRDNTGELFF. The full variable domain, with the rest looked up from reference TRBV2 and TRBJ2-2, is EPEVTQTPSHQVTQMGQEVILRCVPISNHLYFYWYRQILGQKVEFLVSFYNNEISEKSEIFDDQFSVERPDGSNFTLKIRSTKLEDSAMYFCASRRTRDNTGELFFGEGSRLTVL.

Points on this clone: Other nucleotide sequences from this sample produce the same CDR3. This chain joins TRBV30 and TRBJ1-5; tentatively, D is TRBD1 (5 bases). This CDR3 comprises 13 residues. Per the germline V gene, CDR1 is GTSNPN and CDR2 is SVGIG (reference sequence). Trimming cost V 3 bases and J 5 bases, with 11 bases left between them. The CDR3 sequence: CAWSFGGDQPQHF. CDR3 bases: TGTGCCTGGAGCTTTGGAGGGGATCAGCCCCAGCATTTT.

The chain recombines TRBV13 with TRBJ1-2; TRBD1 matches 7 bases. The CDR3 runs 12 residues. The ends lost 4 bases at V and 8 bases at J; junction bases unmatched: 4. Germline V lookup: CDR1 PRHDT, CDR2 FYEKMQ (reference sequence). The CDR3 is CASSSGTDGYTF. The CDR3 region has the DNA TGTGCCAGCAGCTCCGGGACAGACGGCTACACCTTC.